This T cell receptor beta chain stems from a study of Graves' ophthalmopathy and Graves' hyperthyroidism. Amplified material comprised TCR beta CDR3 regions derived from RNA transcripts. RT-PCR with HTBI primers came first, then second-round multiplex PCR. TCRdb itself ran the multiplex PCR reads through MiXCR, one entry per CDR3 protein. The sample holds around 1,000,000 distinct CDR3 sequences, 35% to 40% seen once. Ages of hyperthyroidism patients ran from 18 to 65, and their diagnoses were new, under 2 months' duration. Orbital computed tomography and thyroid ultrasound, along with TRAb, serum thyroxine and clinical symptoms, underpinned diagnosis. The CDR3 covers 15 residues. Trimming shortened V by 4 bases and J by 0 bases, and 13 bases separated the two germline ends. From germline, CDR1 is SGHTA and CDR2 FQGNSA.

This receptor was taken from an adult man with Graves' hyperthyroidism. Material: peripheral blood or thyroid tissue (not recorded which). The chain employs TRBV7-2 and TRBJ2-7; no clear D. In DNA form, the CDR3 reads TGTGCCAGCAGCTCCAGTGGGATAAACTCCTACGAGCAGTACTTC. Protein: CASSSSGINSYEQYF. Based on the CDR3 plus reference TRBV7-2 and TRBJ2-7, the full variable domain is GAGVSQSPSNKVTEKGKDVELRCDPISGHTALYWYRQSLGQGLEFLIYFQGNSAPDKSGLPSDRFSAERTGGSVSTLTIQRTQQEDSAVYLCASSSSGINSYEQYFGPGTRLTVT.